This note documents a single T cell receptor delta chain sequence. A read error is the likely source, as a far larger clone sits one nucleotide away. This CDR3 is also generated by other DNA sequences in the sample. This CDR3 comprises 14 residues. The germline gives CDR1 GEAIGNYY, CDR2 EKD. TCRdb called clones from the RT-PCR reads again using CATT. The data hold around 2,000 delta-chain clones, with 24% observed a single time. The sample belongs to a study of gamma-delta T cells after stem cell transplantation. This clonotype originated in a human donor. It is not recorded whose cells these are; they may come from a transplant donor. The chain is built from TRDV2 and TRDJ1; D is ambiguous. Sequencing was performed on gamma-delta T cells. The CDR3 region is CACDTLLKGDKLIF. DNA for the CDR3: TGTGCCTGCGACACGTTACTGAAAGGCGATAAACTCATCTTT.